This TCR beta chain originates from a study of blood T cell repertoires in COVID-19. Across the whole study: Acute and convalescent COVID-19 samples came from the United States, Italy and Spain. Nucleic acid was either cDNA or gDNA, and it came from T cells, B-cell-depleted T cells, or PBMCs.

V was clipped by 2 bases and J by 1 base; unmatched bases: 6. CDR1 is SGHVS, CDR2 FQNEAQ, per germline. The CDR3 runs 16 residues. As handled by the study authors: From reference gene primer amplification, estimates of nucleated cell counts were derived. Clones were read by immunoSEQ multiplex PCR, and TCRdb kept only the in-frame ones, dropping some. The V and J calls and clone size were taken over from that table, and D and trimming were inferred from the DNA. This table holds about 97,000 clones, 70% to 80% found once. The sample taken for sequencing was peripheral blood. The receptor was derived from a man aged 60 to 75 with active or convalescent COVID-19. The chain couples TRBV7-8 to TRBJ1-1, with 8 bases identical to TRBD1. This chain's CDR3 is CASSLLTGGENTEAFF. The DNA for the CDR3 is TGTGCCAGCAGCTTACTTACAGGGGGAGAGAACACTGAAGCTTTCTTT.